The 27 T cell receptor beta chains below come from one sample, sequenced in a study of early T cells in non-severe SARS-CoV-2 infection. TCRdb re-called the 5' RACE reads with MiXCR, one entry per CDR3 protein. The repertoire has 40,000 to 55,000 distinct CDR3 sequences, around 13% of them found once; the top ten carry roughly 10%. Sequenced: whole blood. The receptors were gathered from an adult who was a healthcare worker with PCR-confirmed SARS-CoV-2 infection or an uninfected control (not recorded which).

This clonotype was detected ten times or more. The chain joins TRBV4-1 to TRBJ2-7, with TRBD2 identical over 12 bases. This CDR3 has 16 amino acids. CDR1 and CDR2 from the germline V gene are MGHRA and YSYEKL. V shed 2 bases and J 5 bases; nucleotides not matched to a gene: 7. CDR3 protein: CASSQPTSGRRHEQYF. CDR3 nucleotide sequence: TGCGCCAGCAGCCAACCGACTAGCGGGAGAAGGCACGAGCAGTACTTC.

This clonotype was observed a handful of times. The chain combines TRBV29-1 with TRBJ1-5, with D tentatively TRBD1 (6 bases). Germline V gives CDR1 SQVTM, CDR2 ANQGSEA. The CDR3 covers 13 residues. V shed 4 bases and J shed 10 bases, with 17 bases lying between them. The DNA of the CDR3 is TGCAGCGTTGCCAGGGGAGGTCGGGAACCCCAGCATTTT. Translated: CSVARGGREPQHF.

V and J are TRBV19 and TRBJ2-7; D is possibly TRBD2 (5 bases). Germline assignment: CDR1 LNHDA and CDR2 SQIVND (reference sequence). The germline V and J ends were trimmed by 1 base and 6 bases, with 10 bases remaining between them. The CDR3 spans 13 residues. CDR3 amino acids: CASSIVRSGEQYF. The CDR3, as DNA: TGTGCCAGTAGTATAGTAAGGAGCGGCGAGCAGTACTTC.

CDR3 protein: CASMGHPYQETQYF. Here the CDR3 DNA reads TGTGCCAGCATGGGACACCCGTACCAAGAGACCCAGTACTTC. The chain carries TRBV2 and TRBJ2-5; D might be TRBD1 (6 bases). The CDR3 spans 14 residues. Germline loops: CDR1 SNHLY, CDR2 FYNNEI. V lost 7 bases, J lost 0 bases, and 12 bases lay in between.

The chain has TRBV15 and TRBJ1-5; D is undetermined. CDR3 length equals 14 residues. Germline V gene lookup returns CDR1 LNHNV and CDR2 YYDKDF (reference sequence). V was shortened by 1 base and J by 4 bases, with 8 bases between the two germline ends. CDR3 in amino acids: CATSRGLSNQPQHF. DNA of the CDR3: TGTGCCACCAGCAGAGGGTTGAGTAATCAGCCCCAGCATTTT.

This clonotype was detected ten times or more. The CDR3 DNA is TGTGCCACCAGTGCTACGGGAGGAGTGAACACTGAAGCTTTCTTT. Translated, it gives CATSATGGVNTEAFF. This rearrangement joins TRBV24-1 to TRBJ1-1; no firm D call. V was trimmed by 5 bases and J by 0 bases, leaving 12 bases between them. There are 15 residues in the CDR3. In germline, CDR1 is KGHDR, CDR2 SFDVKD.

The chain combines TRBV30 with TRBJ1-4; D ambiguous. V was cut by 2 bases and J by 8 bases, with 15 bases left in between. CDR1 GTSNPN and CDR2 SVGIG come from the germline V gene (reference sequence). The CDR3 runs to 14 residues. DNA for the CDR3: TGTGCCTGGAGTAGAACGGGAAGTGTGGAAAAACTGTTTTTT. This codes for CAWSRTGSVEKLFF.

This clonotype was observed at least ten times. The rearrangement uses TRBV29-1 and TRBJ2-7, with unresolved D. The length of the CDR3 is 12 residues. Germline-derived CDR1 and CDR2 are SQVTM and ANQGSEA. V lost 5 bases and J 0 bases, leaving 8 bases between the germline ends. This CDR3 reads CSVRDNSYEQYF. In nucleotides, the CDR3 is TGCAGCGTTAGAGATAACTCCTACGAGCAGTACTTC.

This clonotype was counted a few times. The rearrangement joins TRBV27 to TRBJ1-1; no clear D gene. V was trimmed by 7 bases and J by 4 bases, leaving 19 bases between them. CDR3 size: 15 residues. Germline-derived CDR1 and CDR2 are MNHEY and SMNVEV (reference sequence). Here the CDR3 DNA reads TGTGCCAGCATGCAGTTCATCGGGTTGGGCACTGAAGCTTTCTTT. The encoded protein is CASMQFIGLGTEAFF.

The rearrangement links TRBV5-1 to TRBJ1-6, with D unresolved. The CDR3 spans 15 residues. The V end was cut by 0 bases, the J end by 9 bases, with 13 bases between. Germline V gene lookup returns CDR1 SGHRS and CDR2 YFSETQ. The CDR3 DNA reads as TGCGCCAGCAGCTTGGATACGGTAGTAGGTTCACCCCTCCACTTT. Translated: CASSLDTVVGSPLHF.

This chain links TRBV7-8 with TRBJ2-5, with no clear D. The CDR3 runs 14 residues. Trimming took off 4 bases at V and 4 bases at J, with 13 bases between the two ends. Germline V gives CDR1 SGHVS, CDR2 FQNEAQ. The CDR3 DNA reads TGTGCCAGCAGCTCTACAAGGGTCGTAGAGACCCAGTACTTC. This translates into CASSSTRVVETQYF.

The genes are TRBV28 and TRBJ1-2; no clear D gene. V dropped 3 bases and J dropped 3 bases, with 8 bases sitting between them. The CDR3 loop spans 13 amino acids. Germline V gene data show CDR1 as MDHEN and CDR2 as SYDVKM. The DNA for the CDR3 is TGTGCCAGCAGTTTTGGGGAAGACTATGGCTACACCTTC. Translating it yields CASSFGEDYGYTF.

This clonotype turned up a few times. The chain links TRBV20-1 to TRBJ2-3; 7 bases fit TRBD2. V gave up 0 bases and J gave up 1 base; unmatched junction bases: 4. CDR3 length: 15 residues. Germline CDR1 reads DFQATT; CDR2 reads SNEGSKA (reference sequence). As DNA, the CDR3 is TGCAGTGCTAGAGATAAGGGGAGGGGCACAGATACGCAGTATTTT. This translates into CSARDKGRGTDTQYF.

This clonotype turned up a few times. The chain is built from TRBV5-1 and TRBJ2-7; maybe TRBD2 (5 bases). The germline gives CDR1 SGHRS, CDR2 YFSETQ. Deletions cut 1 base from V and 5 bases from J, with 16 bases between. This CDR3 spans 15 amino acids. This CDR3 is CASSLNEGSLNEQYF. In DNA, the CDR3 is TGCGCCAGCAGCTTGAATGAGGGATCGCTGAACGAGCAGTACTTC. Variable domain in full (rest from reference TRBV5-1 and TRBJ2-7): KAGVTQTPRYLIKTRGQQVTLSCSPISGHRSVSWYQQTPGQGLQFLFEYFSETQRNKGNFPGRFSGRQFSNSRSEMNVSTLELGDSALYLCASSLNEGSLNEQYFGPGTRLTVT.

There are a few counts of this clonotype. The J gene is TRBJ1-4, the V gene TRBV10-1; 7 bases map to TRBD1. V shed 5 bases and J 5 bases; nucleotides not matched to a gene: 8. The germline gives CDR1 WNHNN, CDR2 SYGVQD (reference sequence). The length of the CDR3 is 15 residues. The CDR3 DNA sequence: TGCGCCAGCAGTAATTACAGGGGCCGGAATGAAAAACTGTTTTTT. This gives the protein CASSNYRGRNEKLFF.

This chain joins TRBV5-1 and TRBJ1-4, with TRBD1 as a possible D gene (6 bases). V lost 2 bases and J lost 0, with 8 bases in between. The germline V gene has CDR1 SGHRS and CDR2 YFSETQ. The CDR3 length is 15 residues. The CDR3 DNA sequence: TGCGCCAGCAGCTTCTACAGGGCAACTAATGAAAAACTGTTTTTT. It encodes CASSFYRATNEKLFF.

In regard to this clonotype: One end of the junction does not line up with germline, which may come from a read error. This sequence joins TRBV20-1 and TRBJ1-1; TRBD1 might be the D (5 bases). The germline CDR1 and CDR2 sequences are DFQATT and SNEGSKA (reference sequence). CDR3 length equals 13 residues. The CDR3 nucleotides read TGCAGTGCCAGAGGGGCTCCGGGCACTGAAGCTTTCTTT. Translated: CSARGAPGTEAFF.

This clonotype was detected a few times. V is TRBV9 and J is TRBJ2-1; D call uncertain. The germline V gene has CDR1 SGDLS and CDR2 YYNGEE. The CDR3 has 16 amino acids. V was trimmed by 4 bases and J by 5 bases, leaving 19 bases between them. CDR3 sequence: CASSSDTRPDNNEQFF. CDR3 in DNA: TGTGCCAGCAGCAGCGACACCCGGCCCGACAACAATGAGCAGTTCTTC.

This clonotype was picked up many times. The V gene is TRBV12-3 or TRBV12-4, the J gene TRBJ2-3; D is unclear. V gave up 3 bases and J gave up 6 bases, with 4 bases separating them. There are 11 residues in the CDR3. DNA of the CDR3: TGTGCCAGCAGTTTTGCCGATACGCAGTATTTT. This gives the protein CASSFADTQYF.

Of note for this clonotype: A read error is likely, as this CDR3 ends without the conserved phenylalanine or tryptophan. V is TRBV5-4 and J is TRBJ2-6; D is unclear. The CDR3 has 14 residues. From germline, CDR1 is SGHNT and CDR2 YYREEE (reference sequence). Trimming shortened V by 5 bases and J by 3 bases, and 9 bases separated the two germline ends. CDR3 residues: CASRLAGGANVLTS. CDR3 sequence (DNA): TGTGCCAGCAGGTTAGCAGGTGGGGCCAACGTCCTGACTTCC.

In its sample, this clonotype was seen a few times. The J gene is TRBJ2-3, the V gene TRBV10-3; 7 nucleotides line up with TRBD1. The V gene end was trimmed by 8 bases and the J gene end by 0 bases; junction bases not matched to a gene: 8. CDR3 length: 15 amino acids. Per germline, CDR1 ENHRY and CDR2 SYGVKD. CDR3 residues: CAIAPPGQSTDTQYF. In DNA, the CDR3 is TGTGCCATCGCACCGCCGGGACAGAGCACAGATACGCAGTATTTT.

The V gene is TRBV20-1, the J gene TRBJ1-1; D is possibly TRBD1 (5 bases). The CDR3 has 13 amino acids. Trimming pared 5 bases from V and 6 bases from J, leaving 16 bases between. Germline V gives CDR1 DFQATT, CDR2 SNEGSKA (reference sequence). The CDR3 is CSAQIPGRAEAFF. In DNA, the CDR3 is TGCAGTGCTCAAATTCCAGGGAGAGCTGAAGCTTTCTTT.

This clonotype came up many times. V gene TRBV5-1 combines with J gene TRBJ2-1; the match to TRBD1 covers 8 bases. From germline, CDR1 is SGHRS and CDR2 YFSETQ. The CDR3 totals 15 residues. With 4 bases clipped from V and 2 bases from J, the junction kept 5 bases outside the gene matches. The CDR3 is CASSAGTGPYNEQFF. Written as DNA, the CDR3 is TGCGCCAGCAGCGCCGGGACAGGCCCCTACAATGAGCAGTTCTTC.

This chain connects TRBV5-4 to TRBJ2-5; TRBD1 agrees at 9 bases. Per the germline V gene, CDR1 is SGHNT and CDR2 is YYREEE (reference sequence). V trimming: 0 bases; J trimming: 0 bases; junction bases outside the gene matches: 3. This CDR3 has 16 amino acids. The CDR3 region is CASSLGDRVYQETQYF. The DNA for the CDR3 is TGTGCCAGCAGCTTGGGGGACAGGGTTTACCAAGAGACCCAGTACTTC. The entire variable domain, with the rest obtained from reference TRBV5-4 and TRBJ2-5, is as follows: ETGVTQSPTHLIKTRGQQVTLRCSSQSGHNTVSWYQQALGQGPQFIFQYYREEENGRGNFPPRFSGLQFPNYSSELNVNALELDDSALYLCASSLGDRVYQETQYFGPGTRLLVL.

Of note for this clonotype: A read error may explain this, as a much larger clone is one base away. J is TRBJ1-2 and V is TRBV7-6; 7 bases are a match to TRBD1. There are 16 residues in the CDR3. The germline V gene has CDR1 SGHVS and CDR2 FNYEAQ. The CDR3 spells CASSLFSGTANYDYTF. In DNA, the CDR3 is TGTGCCAGCAGCTTGTTCTCAGGGACAGCCAACTATGACTACACCTTC.

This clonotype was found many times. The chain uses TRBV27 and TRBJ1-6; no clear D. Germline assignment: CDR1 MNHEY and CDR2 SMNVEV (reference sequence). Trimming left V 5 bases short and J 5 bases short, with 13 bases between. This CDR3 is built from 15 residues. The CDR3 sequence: CASSQPAGHNSPLHF. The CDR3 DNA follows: TGTGCCAGCAGTCAACCCGCCGGACATAATTCACCCCTCCACTTT.

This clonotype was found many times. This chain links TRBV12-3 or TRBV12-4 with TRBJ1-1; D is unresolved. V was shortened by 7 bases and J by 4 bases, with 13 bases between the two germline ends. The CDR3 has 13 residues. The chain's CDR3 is CASILGWVTEAFF. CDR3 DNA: TGTGCCAGCATCCTGGGTTGGGTCACTGAAGCTTTCTTT.